This T cell receptor (beta chain) was obtained from a study of cytomegalovirus exposure and HLA in healthy donors. The PCR ran on 60 Vbeta and 13 Jbeta primers. Repertoires were generated with immunoSEQ multiplex PCR, while TCRdb's copy carries only in-frame clones and drops some. This repertoire shows some 150,000 clones, about 88% found once; its top ten account for less than 2.5%. As for this clone: What it binds is unknown.

The study sampled nominally healthy donors, though unrecorded immune exposures were likely. General study findings and limits: Relative to the roughly 700-donor mean, N-insertions were reportedly fewer in an Asian-associated ancestry cluster in a later analysis. TCR association rates varied by HLA locus in a later analysis, with DRB1 highest and HLA-C lowest. A previous analysis found most TCR beta V segments productive roughly 87% or roughly 30% of the time.

V lost 3 bases to trimming and J lost 11 bases; unmatched junction nucleotides: 11. Germline V gene data show CDR1 as SGDLS and CDR2 as YYNGEE. This CDR3 contains 15 residues. The TCR originated in a woman in her late teens or twenties in good health and CMV-seronegative. Sequenced sample: PBMCs. This chain joins TRBV9 and TRBJ1-6, with 7 bases lining up with TRBD1. The CDR3 spells CASSESRDRDTPLHF. The DNA for the CDR3 is TGTGCCAGCAGCGAAAGCCGGGACAGAGATACACCCCTCCACTTT.